This TCR beta chain was captured by sequencing in a study of T cell responses to AZD1222 COVID-19 vaccine. Assay: immunoSEQ multiplex PCR; the TCRdb copy retains only in-frame clones and omits some. The sample shows approximately 150,000 clones, more than 75% of them seen only once. The CDR3 is 12 residues long. V lost 5 bases to trimming and J lost 8 bases, with 12 bases between them. Source: peripheral blood, taken 28 days after the second AZD1222 dose. This chain joins TRBV12-3 or TRBV12-4 and TRBJ1-2; D may be TRBD1 (5 bases). The source is an adult who received the AZD1222 COVID-19 vaccine. CDR3 loop: CASSMGGDGYTF. CDR3 nucleotide sequence: TGTGCCAGCAGTATGGGTGGGGACGGCTACACCTTC.